What follows are 3 T cell receptor beta chains derived from one specimen sequenced in a study of OX40 agonist ivuxolimab in advanced cancers. Measured with immunoSEQ multiplex PCR; TCRdb has only the in-frame clones, and not every one. Here the sample spans fewer than 70,000 clones, 87% being singletons. Sample: CD4+ or CD8+ T cells sorted from blood, taken in a trial of the OX40 agonist ivuxolimab. Receptors were obtained from an adult with an advanced solid tumor such as melanoma, head and neck, liver or kidney cancer.

This chain connects TRBV28 to TRBJ2-1, with 14 nucleotides matching TRBD2. J was trimmed by 8 bases and V by 5 bases; bases with no gene match: 5. CDR1 and CDR2 from the germline V gene are MDHEN and SYDVKM. The CDR3 is 15 residues long. The CDR3 nucleotides read TGTGCCAGCAGTCCAGGGACTAGCGGGAGCGATGAGCAGTTCTTC. It specifies CASSPGTSGSDEQFF. The full variable domain, in which reference TRBV28 and TRBJ2-1 provide the parts outside the CDR3, is DVKVTQSSRYLVKRTGEKVFLECVQDMDHENMFWYRQDPGLGLRLIYFSYDVKMKEKGDIPEGYSVSREKKERFSLILESASTNQTSMYLCASSPGTSGSDEQFFGPGTRLTVL.

The rearrangement uses TRBV6-1 and TRBJ2-7; TRBD1 might be the D (6 bases). Trimming pared 3 bases from V and 5 bases from J, leaving 17 bases between. The CDR3 runs to 15 residues. CDR1 and CDR2 (germline): MNHNS, SASEGT. DNA of the CDR3: TGTGCCAGCAGTGATGATATAGGGGGATCCGACGAGCAGTACTTC. Protein product: CASSDDIGGSDEQYF.

The V call is TRBV6-4, the J call TRBJ2-5; 10 positions match TRBD2. The CDR3 has 13 residues. Unmatched junction bases numbered 6, after V lost 9 bases and J lost 5 bases. The germline CDR1 and CDR2 sequences are MRHNA and SNTAGT. Here the CDR3 DNA reads TGTGCCAGAATAGCGGGAGGAGAGGAGACCCAGTACTTC. This gives the protein CARIAGGEETQYF.